This T cell receptor (beta chain) was recovered during a study of blood T cells in healthy people across ages. The germline CDR1 and CDR2 sequences are SGHTA and FQGNSA. Losses at the gene ends were 4 bases for V and 4 bases for J; bases not matched to a gene: 7. The CDR3 is 15 residues long. With a J-beta primer mix and a sample-barcoded 5' primer, a second PCR ran about 6 to 11 cycles. TCRdb redid the calling of the 5' RACE reads with MiXCR, one entry per CDR3 protein. The sample lists roughly 500,000 distinct CDR3 sequences, less than 25% occurring once. This same sample was also taken into another study, of T cells of mothers and their children.

The chain couples TRBV7-2 to TRBJ1-5; 7 positions match TRBD1. This TCR came from a boy aged 5-17 years in good health. Sequencing was carried out using blood. In nucleotides, the CDR3 is TGTGCCAGCAGCTACGGACAGGCCCGGAATCAGCCCCAGCATTTT. Translated: CASSYGQARNQPQHF.